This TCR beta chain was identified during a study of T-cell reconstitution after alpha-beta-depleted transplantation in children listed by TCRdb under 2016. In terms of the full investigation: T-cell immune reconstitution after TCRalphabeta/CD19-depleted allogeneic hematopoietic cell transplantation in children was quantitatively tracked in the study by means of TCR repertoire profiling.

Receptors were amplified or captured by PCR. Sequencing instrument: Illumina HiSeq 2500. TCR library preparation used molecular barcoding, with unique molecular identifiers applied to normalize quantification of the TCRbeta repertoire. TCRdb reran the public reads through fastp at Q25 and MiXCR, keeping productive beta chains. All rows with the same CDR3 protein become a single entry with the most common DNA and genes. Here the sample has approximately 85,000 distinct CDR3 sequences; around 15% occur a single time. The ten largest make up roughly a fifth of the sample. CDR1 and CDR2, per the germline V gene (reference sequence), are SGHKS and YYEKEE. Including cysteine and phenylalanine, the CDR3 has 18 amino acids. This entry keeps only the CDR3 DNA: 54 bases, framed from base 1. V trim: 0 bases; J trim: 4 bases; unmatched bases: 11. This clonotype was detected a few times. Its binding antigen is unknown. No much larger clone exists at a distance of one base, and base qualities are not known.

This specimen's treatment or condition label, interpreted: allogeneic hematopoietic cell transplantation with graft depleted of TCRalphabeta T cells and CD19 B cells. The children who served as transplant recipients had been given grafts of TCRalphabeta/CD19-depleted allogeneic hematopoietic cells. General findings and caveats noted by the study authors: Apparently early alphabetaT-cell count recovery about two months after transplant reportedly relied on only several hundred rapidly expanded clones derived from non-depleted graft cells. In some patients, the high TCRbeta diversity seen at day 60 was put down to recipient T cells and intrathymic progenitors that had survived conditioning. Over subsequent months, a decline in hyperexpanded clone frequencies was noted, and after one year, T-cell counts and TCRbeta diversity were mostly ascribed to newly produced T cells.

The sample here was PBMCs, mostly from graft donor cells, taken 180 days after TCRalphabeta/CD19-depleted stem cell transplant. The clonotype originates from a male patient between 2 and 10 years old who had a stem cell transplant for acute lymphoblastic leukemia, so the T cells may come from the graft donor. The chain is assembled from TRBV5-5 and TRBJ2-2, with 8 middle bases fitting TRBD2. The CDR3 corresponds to CASSLAGGRTLGTGELFF. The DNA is TGTGCCAGCAGCTTGGCCGGCGGGAGGACCCTCGGCACCGGGGAGCTGTTTTTT.